The present T cell receptor beta chain was sequenced within a study of OX40 agonist ivuxolimab in advanced cancers. Study outcomes and limitations: Circulating CD4+ and CD8+ T cells showed clonal expansion by week 6 at 0.1 to 3.0 mg/kg.

Notes on this clone: Its antigen is unknown.

The CDR3 has 13 residues. The germline CDR1 and CDR2 sequences are SEHNR and FQNEAQ (reference sequence). The V gene lost 7 bases and the J gene lost 3 bases, with 12 bases spanning the gap. Clones were read by immunoSEQ multiplex PCR, and TCRdb kept only the in-frame ones, dropping some. The repertoire includes under 70,000 clones, just over 85% of them detected once, and 8% to 10% sits in the top ten. The sequenced sample was CD4+ or CD8+ T cells sorted from blood, obtained in a trial of the OX40 agonist ivuxolimab. The V call is TRBV7-9, the J call TRBJ1-1, with unresolved D. This clonotype was sampled from an adult with an advanced solid tumor such as melanoma, head and neck, liver or kidney cancer. In DNA, the CDR3 is TGTGCCAGCATAGGAGGCGGCTACACTGAAGCTTTCTTT. Translating gives CASIGGGYTEAFF. Drawing the rest from reference TRBV7-9 and TRBJ1-1, the complete variable domain is DTGVSQNPRHKITKRGQNVTFRCDPISEHNRLYWYRQTLGQGPEFLTYFQNEAQLEKSRLLSDRFSAERPKGSFSTLEIQRTEQGDSAMYLCASIGGGYTEAFFGQGTRLTVV.